The present T cell receptor beta chain was sequenced within a study of blood T cell repertoires in COVID-19. The CDR3 extends over 14 amino acids. The germline V gene has CDR1 MDHEN and CDR2 SYDVKM. V gave up 2 bases and J gave up 8 bases, with 15 bases separating them. The table came from immunoSEQ multiplex PCR; TCRdb's copy has only in-frame clones and leaves some out. The data contain about 95,000 clones, approximately 80% of them seen just once; the ten biggest clones take up 24%. Sequencing was performed on peripheral blood. The chain uses TRBV28 and TRBJ1-2; tentative D call: TRBD1 (5 bases). The origin of this receptor is a human donor in a cohort sampled during active COVID-19. The DNA of the CDR3 is TGTGCCAGCAGTTTACCCACGGGGGGTATAGGCTACACCTTC. It translates to CASSLPTGGIGYTF.